This T cell receptor (beta chain) was captured by sequencing in a study of OX40 agonist ivuxolimab in advanced cancers. Overall study: The study gave patients intravenous ivuxolimab at 0.01 to 10 mg/kg every 2 weeks.

A word on this clone: What it recognizes is unknown.

General study results and limits: Partial responders receiving 0.1-3.0 mg/kg showed among the lowest clonal expansion. At 0.1 to 3.0 mg/kg, clonal expansion of CD4+ and CD8+ blood T cells had occurred by week 6. The study found that CD8+ T cells averaged more expanded clones than CD4+.

Sequencing was performed with immunoSEQ multiplex PCR; in TCRdb, only in-frame clones are kept and a portion is missing. Of more than 85,000 clones in the sample, 90% are singletons; the top ten hold more than 0.25%. The source material was CD4+ or CD8+ T cells sorted from blood, sampled in a trial of the OX40 agonist ivuxolimab. This sequence originates from an adult with an advanced solid tumor such as melanoma, head and neck, liver or kidney cancer.

CDR3 sequence: CASSQVERGTQYF. CDR3 coding DNA: TGTGCCAGCAGCCAAGTAGAGAGGGGGACGCAGTATTTT. The rearrangement joins TRBV14 to TRBJ2-3; maybe TRBD1 (6 bases). Trimming removed 1 base at V and 9 bases at J, with 11 bases between. Germline V gene data show CDR1 as SGHDN and CDR2 as FVKESK. This CDR3 is built from 13 residues.